Listed below are T cell receptor beta chains from one sample, sequenced in a study of blood T cell repertoires in COVID-19. The repertoire was sequenced with immunoSEQ multiplex PCR; TCRdb's copy has only in-frame clones and lacks some. The table includes roughly 160,000 clones, 81% detected once. The sample taken for sequencing was PBMCs or T cells enriched from blood (not recorded which). All receptors come from a woman between 40 and 50 years old with acute COVID-19. CDR3s include the opening cysteine and the closing phenylalanine or tryptophan. The D gene is left open where the match is weak. Only part of the rows carry a size: once, few, many, or a class if the clone is expanded.

V,length,J,size,D,DNA,CDR3
TRBV5-4,15,TRBJ2-2,-,TRBD1,TGTGCCAGCAGCTTACAGGGGGCGAACACCGGGGAGCTGTTTTTT,CASSLQGANTGELFF
TRBV30,17,TRBJ2-1,once,TRBD2,TGTGCCTGGAGACGAGGCCTGACTAGCGGGAGGGCCGATGAGCAGTTCTTC,CAWRRGLTSGRADEQFF
TRBV5-1,11,TRBJ1-1,-,-,TGCGCCAGCAGCTATGGGCAGGAAGCTTTCTTT,CASSYGQEAFF
TRBV2,12,TRBJ1-2,-,-,TGTGCCAGCTCAATCGCGGGGGGGGACTACACCTTC,CASSIAGGDYTF
TRBV11-2,18,TRBJ2-1,-,TRBD2,TGTGCCAGCAGCTTAGTCCGCAAGCGGGAGAGCTCCTACAATGAGCAGTTCTTC,CASSLVRKRESSYNEQFF
TRBV19,16,TRBJ1-3,-,TRBD1,TGTGCCAGTATTCGGACAGGGACGTTCTCTGGAAACACCATATATTTT,CASIRTGTFSGNTIYF
TRBV5-6,15,TRBJ1-3,-,TRBD1,TGTGCCAGCAGCTTTTCCAGGGGGCCTGGAAACACCATATATTTT,CASSFSRGPGNTIYF
TRBV19,14,TRBJ1-2,-,-,TGTGCCAGTAGTATAAAGACAAGTAACTATGGCTACACCTTC,CASSIKTSNYGYTF
TRBV12-3/TRBV12-4,13,TRBJ1-1,-,TRBD1,TGTGCCAGCAGTTGGGACAGGGGCACTGAAGCTTTCTTT,CASSWDRGTEAFF
TRBV27,15,TRBJ1-6,-,TRBD1,TGTGCCAGCAGTTACCAGGGACAGGGTCTTTCACCCCTCCACTTT,CASSYQGQGLSPLHF
TRBV4-1,16,TRBJ1-2,-,-,TGCGCCAGCAGCCAAGTCCGTGACAGGACCCTCTATGGCTACACCTTC,CASSQVRDRTLYGYTF
TRBV24-1,13,TRBJ1-6,-,-,TGTGCCACCAGTGTTAGGGGTCGTTCACCCCTCCACTTT,CATSVRGRSPLHF
TRBV5-1,15,TRBJ2-1,-,-,TGCGCCAGCAGCTTCCGGGACACCGCGGACAATGAGCAGTTCTTC,CASSFRDTADNEQFF
TRBV7-3,15,TRBJ2-1,-,TRBD2,TGTGCCAGCAGCTTTAGTCTAGCGGGAACGGATGAGCAGTTCTTC,CASSFSLAGTDEQFF
TRBV5-5,15,TRBJ2-1,-,-,TGTGCCAGCAGCTTGGGACGGGATGTGGTAAATGAGCAGTTCTTC,CASSLGRDVVNEQFF
TRBV10-3,15,TRBJ1-2,few,-,TGTGCCATCACAGGGGATAGGGGTGCTAACTATGGCTACACCTTC,CAITGDRGANYGYTF
TRBV7-8,14,TRBJ1-2,few,-,TGTGCCAGCAGCCCCGCGGCGGGGTCCGGTGGCTACACCTTC,CASSPAAGSGGYTF
TRBV13,15,TRBJ2-7,-,-,TGTGCCAGCAGCCACGGGAGTTTTTCCTCCTACGAGCAGTACTTC,CASSHGSFSSYEQYF
TRBV20-1,14,TRBJ2-1,-,TRBD2,TGCAGTGCTAGTGTCCAGCGGGATCACAATGAGCAGTTCTTC,CSASVQRDHNEQFF
TRBV9,16,TRBJ2-1,-,TRBD2,TGTGCCAGCAGCCCGATAGCGGGGGGCTTCTACAATGAGCAGTTCTTC,CASSPIAGGFYNEQFF
TRBV27,13,TRBJ1-2,-,-,TGTGCCAGCAGTTTCACAGCTAACTATGGCTACACCTTC,CASSFTANYGYTF
TRBV5-1,15,TRBJ2-3,-,-,TGCGCCAGCAGCTTGGGACAGACTAGCACAGATACGCAGTATTTT,CASSLGQTSTDTQYF
TRBV19,21,TRBJ1-4,-,TRBD1,TGTGCCAGTATTCCGGGGTCCCACAGGGGGCGGAATCCTCCCCCCTATGAAAAACTGTTTTTT,CASIPGSHRGRNPPPYEKLFF
TRBV6-5,15,TRBJ2-1,-,TRBD2,TGTGCCAGCGGGACTAGCGGGAGGGTGTGGGATGAGCAGTTCTTC,CASGTSGRVWDEQFF
TRBV19,15,TRBJ1-1,-,-,TGTGCCAGTAGTAGCGTATTTAGGGGTAGCACTGAAGCTTTCTTT,CASSSVFRGSTEAFF
TRBV6-5,14,TRBJ2-1,-,-,TGTGCCAGCAGTTACTCCACAGGGTCTTATGAGCAGTTCTTC,CASSYSTGSYEQFF
TRBV7-2,15,TRBJ1-2,-,TRBD1,TGTGCCAGCAGTTTCCCGACAGGGGGTCAGAGTGGCTACACCTTC,CASSFPTGGQSGYTF